This T cell receptor beta chain is drawn from a study of T cell responses to AZD1222 COVID-19 vaccine. Study observations and caveats: Only a handful of AZD1222 recipients, about six in all, had baseline seropositivity.

Of note for this clone: The antigen is unknown.

TCRdb's copy holds only in-frame clones and misses some; the assay was immunoSEQ multiplex PCR. The repertoire holds 35,000 to 50,000 clones, with 80% as singletons. The sample here was peripheral blood, taken 28 days after the second dose of the MenACWY control vaccine. The receptor was isolated from an adult who received the MenACWY meningococcal vaccine as a control.

The CDR3 reads CASSSGSTQSPAFF. CDR3 nucleotide sequence: TGCGCCAGCAGCTCGGGATCGACGCAGTCGCCAGCTTTCTTT. The genes are TRBV5-1 and TRBJ1-1, with D unresolved. V lost 3 bases, J lost 10 bases, and 19 bases lay in between. Per the germline V gene, CDR1 is SGHRS and CDR2 is YFSETQ. The CDR3 loop spans 14 amino acids.